A single TCR beta chain is shown here with its context. Its antigen specificity is not known. Per-base quality was not reported, and no clone a single base away is much larger than it. The data derive from a study of regulatory T cells in long-lasting Graves disease (dated by TCRdb to about 2021). About the study as a whole: Persistent Graves' disease was defined as antithyroid drug treatment for over 5 years with persistently positive TSH receptor autoantibodies. This study used TCR sequencing and RNA sequencing of peripheral blood to compare persistent Graves' disease patients against newly diagnosed Graves' disease patients. The study was registered as a clinical trial and conducted in China. TCR sequencing covered 13 persistent and approximately 20 newly diagnosed Graves' disease patients, 33 samples in total. In the clinical cohort, patients with persistent Graves' disease had used antithyroid drugs for an average of approximately eleven years. The paper as a whole reports these results and caveats: Sequencing and analysis were limited to the TCR beta chain. The authors acknowledged the small sample size as a limitation that may reduce accuracy. More public clonotypes were shared among persistent patients (under 3,000) than among newly diagnosed patients (966). Lower TCR Shannon entropy and fewer highly expanded clones were observed in persistent Graves' disease patients than in newly diagnosed patients, which suggested clonal expansion. Peripheral blood alone was examined, since thyroid tissue, which constituted the primary lesion, could not be accessed. Persistent disease showed preferential use of TRBV28, TRBJ1-2 and TRBJ2-5, whereas newly diagnosed disease favored TRBV20-1 and TRBJ2-1.

From the cysteine through the phenylalanine, the CDR3 covers 19 amino acids. Solely the CDR3 DNA is kept, with 57 bases framed from the first base. The germline V gene provides CDR1 SGHTA and CDR2 FQGNSA. The time point label on this specimen signifies: persistent/refractory GD, antithyroid drugs over 5 years with positive TRAb. For both TCR sequencing and RNA sequencing, RNA was extracted from PBMCs using TRIzol. The diagnosis of Graves' disease followed American Thyroid Association guidelines. Patients were recruited from an endocrinology department in Xi'an, China. Each patient gave 7 to 9.5 milliliters of peripheral blood, collected in an EDTA anticoagulant tube. Ficoll Paque Plus density gradient separation was used to isolate PBMCs, and no further T cell sorting was performed. An Agilent 2100 Bioanalyzer and agarose gel were used to check RNA quality, while a NanoDrop 2000 measured RNA concentration.

Libraries were constructed by multiplex PCR. TCRdb names Illumina HiSeq 4000 as the instrument used. iRepertoire HTBI primers and Arm-PCR amplification of CDR3 regions were used to construct TCR beta libraries. PCR products were gel purified before sequencing. The original methods were these. Gene usage analysis of CDR3 amino acid clonotypes relied on the 55 to 80 TRBV and 14 TRBJ segments identified across samples. COPE and FqMerger were used to merge filtered high-quality paired reads into contigs. BLAST was used to align contigs to IMGT TRBV, TRBD and TRBJ reference genes, and CDR3 was defined according to IMGT. Any clonotype with a frequency above 0.1% was counted as a highly expanded clone. Shannon entropy was used to measure repertoire diversity, and the Gini coefficient was used to measure V-J evenness. Clonotypes shared by more than one individual were considered public. TCRdb reprocessed the public reads (quality trimming at Q25 with fastp, clone calling with MiXCR) and kept in-frame beta chains. A single entry per CDR3 protein holds the most common genes and DNA from its merged rows. The V and J calls were not made by the authors but by TCRdb's processing. The sample profile shows about 660,000 distinct CDR3 sequences; approximately 29% of them were found once. The ten largest account for 40% to 50% of the sample.

This clonotype was sampled from a female donor with Graves disease. The sequenced sample was peripheral blood mononuclear cells (PBMCs), obtained when the disease was refractory, from a patient treated with antithyroid drugs. The receptor chain draws on TRBV7-2 and TRBJ2-5; 10 middle bases align to TRBD2. The end of the DNA fits TRBJ2-7 better, so the J call may be wrong. The DNA sequence is given as TGTGCCAGCAGCCCGCCAACCTTTTACAATAGCGGGAGGAACTACGAGCAGTACTTC. This gives the protein CASSPPTFYNSGRNYEQYF.